Listed here is a single T cell receptor (beta chain). Antigen specificity is unknown. Beta-chain TCR CDR3 regions were amplified from RNA transcripts. HTBI primers were employed in first-round RT-PCR, then a second-round multiplex PCR followed. From the multiplex PCR reads, TCRdb called clonotypes with MiXCR, one entry per CDR3 protein. The sample yields about 1.2 million distinct CDR3 sequences, less than 45% seen once. Germline values: CDR1 MDHEN, CDR2 SYDVKM. The junction had 5 bases not matched to a gene; V was cut back by 2 bases and J by 3 bases. This CDR3 region has 16 residues. This sample was taken from a study of Graves' ophthalmopathy and Graves' hyperthyroidism. Study-wide findings and caveats: Blood samples also showed most expanded thyroid clonotypes exceeding 0.001 frequency.

Patients newly diagnosed with hyperthyroidism, under 2 months' duration, were aged 18 to 65, the study reports. Other autoimmune diseases, uncontrolled infections, pregnancy and lactation each led to patient exclusion. The sample consisted of peripheral blood or thyroid tissue (not recorded which). The clonotype was recovered from an adult man with Graves' hyperthyroidism. This chain uses TRBV28 with TRBJ1-5, with 9 positions matching TRBD1. The CDR3, as DNA: TGTGCCAGCAGTTTAGAAGGACAGGGGTTCAATCAGCCCCAGCATTTT. Amino acid sequence: CASSLEGQGFNQPQHF. The entire variable domain, with the rest obtained from reference TRBV28 and TRBJ1-5, is as follows: DVKVTQSSRYLVKRTGEKVFLECVQDMDHENMFWYRQDPGLGLRLIYFSYDVKMKEKGDIPEGYSVSREKKERFSLILESASTNQTSMYLCASSLEGQGFNQPQHFGDGTRLSIL.